This T cell receptor (beta chain) comes out of a study of shared clonotypes between healthy human individuals. Study in general: Donors were two women and three men aged 18 to 49.

The DNA input per sorted-subset replicate PCR was about 180 ng, corresponding to 30,000 or so T cell genomes. Profiling relied on immunoSEQ multiplex PCR, and the TCRdb table lists in-frame clones only, not all of them. The sample carries about 2 million clones, 85% to 95% recorded once. The specimen was naive CD4+ T cells sorted from blood. This sample's subset: CD45RA+ positively selected. This clonotype was sampled from a man younger than 35 in good health.

The DNA for the CDR3 is TGTGCCAGTAGATTACGGGACTCTCCCCAGCCCCAGCATTTT. Protein sequence: CASRLRDSPQPQHF. The V gene is TRBV19, the J gene TRBJ1-5; maybe TRBD1 (5 bases). Trimming pared 6 bases from V and 7 bases from J, leaving 16 bases between. CDR1 and CDR2 (germline): LNHDA, SQIVND (reference sequence). The CDR3 contains 14 residues. Full variable domain (rest looked up from reference TRBV19 and TRBJ1-5): DGGITQSPKYLFRKEGQNVTLSCEQNLNHDAMYWYRQDPGQGLRLIYYSQIVNDFQKGDIAEGYSVSREKKESFPLTVTSAQKNPTAFYLCASRLRDSPQPQHFGDGTRLSIL.